This TCR beta chain was identified during a study of type 1 and type 2 diabetes patients. The PCR template was genomic DNA. Amplification of the beta chain CDR3 used 30 forward and 13 reverse multiplex primers. TCRdb redid the calling of the multiplex PCR reads with MiXCR, one entry per CDR3 protein. The data contain approximately 260,000 distinct CDR3 sequences, roughly 44% of them singletons. Per germline, CDR1 LNHDA and CDR2 SQIVND (reference sequence). Trimming stripped 6 bases from V and 8 bases from J, with 12 bases between. The CDR3 loop spans 12 amino acids. The V and J genes are TRBV19 and TRBJ2-3, with D perhaps assigned TRBD1 or TRBD2 (7 bases each). The clonotype comes from a man between 18 and 35 years old with type 2 diabetes. What was sequenced was peripheral blood mononuclear cells (PBMCs). The CDR3 coding sequence is TGTGCCAGTAGCAGGGGGGGGATTACGCAGTATTTT. It codes for CASSRGGITQYF. The full variable domain, in which reference TRBV19 and TRBJ2-3 provide the parts outside the CDR3, is DGGITQSPKYLFRKEGQNVTLSCEQNLNHDAMYWYRQDPGQGLRLIYYSQIVNDFQKGDIAEGYSVSREKKESFPLTVTSAQKNPTAFYLCASSRGGITQYFGPGTRLTVL.